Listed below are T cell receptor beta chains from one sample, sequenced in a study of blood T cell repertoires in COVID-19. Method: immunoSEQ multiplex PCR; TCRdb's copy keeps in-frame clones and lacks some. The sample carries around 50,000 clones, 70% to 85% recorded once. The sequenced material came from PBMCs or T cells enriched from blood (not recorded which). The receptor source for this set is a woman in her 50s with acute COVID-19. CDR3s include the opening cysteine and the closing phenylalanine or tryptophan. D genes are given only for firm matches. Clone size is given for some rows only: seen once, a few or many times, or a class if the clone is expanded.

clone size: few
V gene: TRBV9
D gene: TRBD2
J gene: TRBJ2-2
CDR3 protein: CASSPPSGGNTGELFF
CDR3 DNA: TGTGCCAGCAGCCCTCCTAGCGGGGGGAACACCGGGGAGCTGTTTTTT

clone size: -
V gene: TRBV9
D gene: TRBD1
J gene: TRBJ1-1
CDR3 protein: CASSADRRGTEAFF
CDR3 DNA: TGTGCCAGCAGCGCGGACAGGAGGGGCACTGAAGCTTTCTTT

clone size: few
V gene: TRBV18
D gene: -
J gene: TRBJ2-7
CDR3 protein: CASSPKAVEQYF
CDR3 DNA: TGTGCCAGCTCACCAAAGGCGGTCGAGCAGTACTTC

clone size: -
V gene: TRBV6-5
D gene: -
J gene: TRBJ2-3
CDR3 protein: CAVGGGAADTQYF
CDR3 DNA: TGTGCAGTAGGGGGGGGAGCGGCAGATACGCAGTATTTT

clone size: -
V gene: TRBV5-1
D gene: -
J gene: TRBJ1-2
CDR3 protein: CASSPYGQNDGYTF
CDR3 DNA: TGCGCCAGCAGCCCCTACGGACAAAACGATGGCTACACCTTC

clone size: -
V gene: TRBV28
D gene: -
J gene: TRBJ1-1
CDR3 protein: CASSDRVSEAFF
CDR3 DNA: TGTGCCAGCAGCGATAGAGTAAGTGAAGCTTTCTTT

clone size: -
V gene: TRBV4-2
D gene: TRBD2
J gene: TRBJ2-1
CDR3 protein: CASSPEIAAGGGEQFF
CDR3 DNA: TGTGCCAGCAGCCCTGAGATCGCAGCGGGGGGGGGTGAGCAGTTCTTC

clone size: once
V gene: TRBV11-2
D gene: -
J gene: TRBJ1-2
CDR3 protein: CASSLSQGNYGYTF
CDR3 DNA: TGTGCCAGCAGCTTATCTCAGGGAAACTATGGCTACACCTTC

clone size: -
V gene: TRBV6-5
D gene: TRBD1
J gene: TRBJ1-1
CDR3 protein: CASGTGQNTEAFF
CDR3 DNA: TGTGCCAGCGGGACAGGGCAGAACACTGAAGCTTTCTTT

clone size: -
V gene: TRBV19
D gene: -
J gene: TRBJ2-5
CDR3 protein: CASSPQGGRLQETQYF
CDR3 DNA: TGTGCCAGTAGTCCCCAGGGTGGCAGACTCCAAGAGACCCAGTACTTC

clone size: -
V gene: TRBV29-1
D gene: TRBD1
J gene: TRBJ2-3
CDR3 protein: CSVDRDRGIDTQYF
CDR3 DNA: TGCAGCGTTGACCGGGACAGGGGGATAGATACGCAGTATTTT

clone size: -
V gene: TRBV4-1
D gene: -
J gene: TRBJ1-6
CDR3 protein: CASRAVGHNSPLHF
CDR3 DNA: TGCGCCAGCAGGGCCGTGGGCCATAATTCACCCCTCCACTTT

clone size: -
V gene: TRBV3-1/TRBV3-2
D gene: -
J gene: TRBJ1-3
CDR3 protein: CASTASAGNTIYF
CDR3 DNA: TGTGCCAGCACCGCCTCGGCTGGAAACACCATATATTTT

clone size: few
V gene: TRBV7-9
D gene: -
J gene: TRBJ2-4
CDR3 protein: CASSLARGGAAKNIQYF
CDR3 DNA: TGTGCCAGCAGCTTAGCGAGGGGCGGGGCTGCCAAAAACATTCAGTACTTC

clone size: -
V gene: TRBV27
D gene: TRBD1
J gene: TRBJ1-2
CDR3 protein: CASSPGDRGFSNYGYTF
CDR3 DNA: TGTGCCAGCAGTCCAGGGGACAGGGGGTTTTCTAACTATGGCTACACCTTC

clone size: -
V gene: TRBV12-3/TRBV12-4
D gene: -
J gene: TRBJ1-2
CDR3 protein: CASSPAGSGYTF
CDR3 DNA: TGTGCCAGCAGCCCAGCGGGAAGCGGCTACACCTTC

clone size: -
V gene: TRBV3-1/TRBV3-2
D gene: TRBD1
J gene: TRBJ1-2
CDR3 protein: CASSPGQAFDGYTF
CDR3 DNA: TGTGCCAGCAGCCCGGGACAGGCTTTCGATGGCTACACCTTC

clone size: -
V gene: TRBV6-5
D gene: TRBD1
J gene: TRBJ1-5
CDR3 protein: CASRLTGPGEPQHF
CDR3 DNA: TGTGCCAGCAGGCTGACAGGGCCTGGGGAGCCCCAGCATTTT

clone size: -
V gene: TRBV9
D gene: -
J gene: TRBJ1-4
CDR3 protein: CASSVGATNEKLFF
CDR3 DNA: TGTGCCAGCAGCGTAGGAGCAACTAATGAAAAACTGTTTTTT

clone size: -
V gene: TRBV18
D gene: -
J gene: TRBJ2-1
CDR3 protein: CASSPPRPSAYNEQFF
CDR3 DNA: TGTGCCAGCTCACCGCCCCGGCCTAGCGCCTACAATGAGCAGTTCTTC

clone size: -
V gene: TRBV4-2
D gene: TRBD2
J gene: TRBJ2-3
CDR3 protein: CASSRGGTSGPADTQYF
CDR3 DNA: TGTGCCAGCAGCCGGGGGGGGACTAGCGGTCCTGCGGATACGCAGTATTTT

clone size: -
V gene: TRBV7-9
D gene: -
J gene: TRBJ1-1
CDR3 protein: CASSFWGTKNTEAFF
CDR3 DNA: TGTGCCAGCAGCTTTTGGGGGACAAAGAACACTGAAGCTTTCTTT

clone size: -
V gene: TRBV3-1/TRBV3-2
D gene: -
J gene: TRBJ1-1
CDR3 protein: CASSQAVGFTEAFF
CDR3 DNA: TGTGCCAGCAGCCAAGCGGTGGGCTTCACTGAAGCTTTCTTT

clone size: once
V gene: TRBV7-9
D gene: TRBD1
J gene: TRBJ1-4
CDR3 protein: CASSLTGFGEKLFF
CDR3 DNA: TGTGCCAGCAGCTTGACAGGGTTTGGTGAAAAACTGTTTTTT

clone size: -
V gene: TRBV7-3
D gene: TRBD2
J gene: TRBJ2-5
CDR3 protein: CASARGGLEETQYF
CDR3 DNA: TGTGCCAGCGCTCGGGGGGGCCTCGAAGAGACCCAGTACTTC

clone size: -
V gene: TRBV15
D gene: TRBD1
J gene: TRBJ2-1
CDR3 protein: CATSRDEDRGYNEQFF
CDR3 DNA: TGTGCCACCAGCAGAGATGAGGACAGGGGGTACAATGAGCAGTTCTTC

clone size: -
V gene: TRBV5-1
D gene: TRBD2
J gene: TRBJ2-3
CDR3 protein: CASSLERGDLTDTQYF
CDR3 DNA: TGCGCCAGCAGCCTAGAGCGGGGGGACCTCACAGATACGCAGTATTTT

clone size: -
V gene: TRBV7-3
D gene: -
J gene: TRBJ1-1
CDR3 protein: CASSSSPTVNTEAFF
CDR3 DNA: TGTGCCAGCAGCTCCTCTCCGACAGTAAACACTGAAGCTTTCTTT

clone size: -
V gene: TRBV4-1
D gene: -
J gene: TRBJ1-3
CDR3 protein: CASSTQGLRGNTIYF
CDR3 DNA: TGCGCCAGCAGCACCCAGGGGCTTCGTGGAAACACCATATATTTT

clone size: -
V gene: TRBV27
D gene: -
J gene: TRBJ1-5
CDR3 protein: CASRGGNSNQPQHF
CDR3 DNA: TGTGCCAGCAGGGGAGGAAATAGCAATCAGCCCCAGCATTTT

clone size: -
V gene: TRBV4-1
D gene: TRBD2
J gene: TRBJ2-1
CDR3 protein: CASSPAGDYNEQFF
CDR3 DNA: TGCGCCAGCAGCCCCGCGGGGGACTACAATGAGCAGTTCTTC

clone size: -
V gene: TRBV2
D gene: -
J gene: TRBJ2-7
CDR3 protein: CASSESWARGDEQYF
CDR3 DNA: TGTGCCAGCAGTGAATCCTGGGCCAGGGGGGACGAGCAGTACTTC

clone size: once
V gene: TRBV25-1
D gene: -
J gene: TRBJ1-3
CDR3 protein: CASSEFGRPGNTIYF
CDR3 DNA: TGTGCCAGCAGTGAATTCGGCAGGCCGGGGAACACCATATATTTT

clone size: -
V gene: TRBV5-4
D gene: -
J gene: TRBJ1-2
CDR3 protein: CASSSQGLNPYGYTF
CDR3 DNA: TGTGCCAGCAGCTCTCAGGGGCTTAATCCCTATGGCTACACCTTC

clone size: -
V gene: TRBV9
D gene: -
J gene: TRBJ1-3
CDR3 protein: CASSVEVRGGGGNTIYF
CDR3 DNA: TGTGCCAGCAGCGTAGAGGTCCGCGGAGGCGGTGGAAACACCATATATTTT

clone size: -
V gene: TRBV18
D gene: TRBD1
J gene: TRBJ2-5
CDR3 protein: CASSRRQGRVETQYF
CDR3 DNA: TGTGCCAGCTCACGAAGACAGGGGCGTGTGGAGACCCAGTACTTC

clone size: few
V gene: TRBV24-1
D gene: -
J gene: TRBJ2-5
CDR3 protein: CATSDTGTGETQYF
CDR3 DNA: TGTGCCACCAGTGATACCGGGACTGGAGAGACCCAGTACTTC

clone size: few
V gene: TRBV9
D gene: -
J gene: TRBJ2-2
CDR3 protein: CASSVGPRSNTGELFF
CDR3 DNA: TGTGCCAGCAGCGTAGGGCCGCGGTCGAACACCGGGGAGCTGTTTTTT

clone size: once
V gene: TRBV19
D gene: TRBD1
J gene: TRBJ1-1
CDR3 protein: CASSISTGGTEAFF
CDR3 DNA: TGTGCCAGTAGTATCTCCACAGGGGGCACTGAAGCTTTCTTT

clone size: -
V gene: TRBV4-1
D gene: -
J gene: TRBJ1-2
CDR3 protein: CASSQDVDYGYTF
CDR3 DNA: TGCGCCAGCAGCCAAGATGTAGACTATGGCTACACCTTC

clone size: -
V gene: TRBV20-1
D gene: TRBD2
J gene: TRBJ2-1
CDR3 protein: CSASSLAGGSSYNEQFF
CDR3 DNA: TGCAGTGCTAGTTCACTAGCGGGGGGGTCCTCCTACAATGAGCAGTTCTTC

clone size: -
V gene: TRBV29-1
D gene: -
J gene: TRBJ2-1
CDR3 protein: CSVEGFDRSSYNEQFF
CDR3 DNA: TGCAGCGTTGAAGGCTTCGACAGGAGCTCCTACAATGAGCAGTTCTTC

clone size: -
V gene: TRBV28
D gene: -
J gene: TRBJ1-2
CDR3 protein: CASSLGGQGTNYGYTF
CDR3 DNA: TGTGCCAGCAGTCTCGGTGGGCAGGGAACTAACTATGGCTACACCTTC

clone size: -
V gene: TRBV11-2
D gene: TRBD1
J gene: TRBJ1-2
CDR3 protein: CASSLGGGSYGYTF
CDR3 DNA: TGTGCCAGCAGCTTAGGAGGGGGCTCGTATGGCTACACCTTC

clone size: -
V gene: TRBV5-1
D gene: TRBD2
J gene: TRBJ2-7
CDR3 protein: CASSPQLAGVPYEQYF
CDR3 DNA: TGCGCCAGCAGCCCACAGCTAGCGGGGGTGCCCTACGAGCAGTACTTC

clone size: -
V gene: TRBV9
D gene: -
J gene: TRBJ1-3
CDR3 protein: CASSPGPSGNTIYF
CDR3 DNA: TGTGCCAGCAGCCCCGGTCCTTCTGGAAACACCATATATTTT

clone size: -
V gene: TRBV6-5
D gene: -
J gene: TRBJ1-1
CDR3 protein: CANRVGAETEAFF
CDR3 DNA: TGTGCCAACCGGGTGGGGGCGGAAACTGAAGCTTTCTTT

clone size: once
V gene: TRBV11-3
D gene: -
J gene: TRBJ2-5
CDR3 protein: CASSLGFAGEETQYF
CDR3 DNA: TGTGCCAGCAGCTTAGGTTTCGCAGGGGAGGAGACCCAGTACTTC

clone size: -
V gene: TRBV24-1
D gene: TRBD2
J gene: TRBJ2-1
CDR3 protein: CAPLHRSERGGNEQFF
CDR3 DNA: TGTGCGCCCCTCCACAGGTCGGAGCGGGGTGGGAATGAGCAGTTCTTC

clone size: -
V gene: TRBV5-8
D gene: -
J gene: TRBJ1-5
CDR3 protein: CASSLGGDSNQPQHF
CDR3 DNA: TGTGCCAGCAGCTTGGGGGGGGATAGCAATCAGCCCCAGCATTTT

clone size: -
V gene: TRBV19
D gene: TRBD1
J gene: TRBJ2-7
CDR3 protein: CASSQGQGLPYEQYF
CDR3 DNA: TGTGCCAGTAGCCAGGGACAGGGGCTTCCCTACGAGCAGTACTTC

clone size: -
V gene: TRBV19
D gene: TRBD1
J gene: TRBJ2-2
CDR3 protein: CASSASTGGTGELFF
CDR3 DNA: TGTGCCAGTAGTGCGTCGACAGGGGGCACCGGGGAGCTGTTTTTT

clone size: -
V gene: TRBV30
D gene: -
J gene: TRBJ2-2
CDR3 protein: CAWRSGSGELFF
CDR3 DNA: TGTGCCTGGAGGTCCGGGTCCGGGGAGCTGTTTTTT

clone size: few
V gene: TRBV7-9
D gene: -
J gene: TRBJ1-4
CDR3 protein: CASSLVPDEKLFF
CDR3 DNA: TGTGCCAGCAGCTTAGTCCCTGATGAAAAACTGTTTTTT

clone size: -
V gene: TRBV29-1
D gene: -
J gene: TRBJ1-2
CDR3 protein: CSVGAGSGYTF
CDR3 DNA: TGCAGCGTGGGTGCCGGGTCTGGCTACACCTTC

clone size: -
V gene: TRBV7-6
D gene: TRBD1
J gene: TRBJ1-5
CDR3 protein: CASSLSDRAGYQPQHF
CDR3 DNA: TGTGCCAGCAGCCTATCGGACAGGGCCGGTTATCAGCCCCAGCATTTT

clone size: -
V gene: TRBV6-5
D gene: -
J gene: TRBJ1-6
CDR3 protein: CASRRGAIDSPLHF
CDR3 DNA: TGTGCCAGCAGACGGGGAGCCATAGATTCACCCCTCCACTTT

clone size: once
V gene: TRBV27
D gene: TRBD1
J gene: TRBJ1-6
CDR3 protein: CASSSIDRGYHSPLHF
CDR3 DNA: TGTGCCAGCAGTTCGATCGACAGGGGTTATCATTCACCCCTCCACTTT

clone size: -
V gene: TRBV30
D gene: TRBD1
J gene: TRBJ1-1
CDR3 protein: CASSPYRGRVNTEAFF
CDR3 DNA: TGTGCCTCGAGCCCCTACAGGGGGCGCGTGAACACTGAAGCTTTCTTT

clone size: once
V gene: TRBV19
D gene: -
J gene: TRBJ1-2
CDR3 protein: CASSIVLNYGYTF
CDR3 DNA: TGTGCCAGTAGTATAGTACTGAACTATGGCTACACCTTC